What follows is one TCR beta chain and its context. The CDR3 sequence is 15 residues long. CDR1 is SGHNT and CDR2 is YYREEE in the germline V gene (reference sequence). V was clipped by 5 bases and J by 3 bases, with 14 bases between them. The authors reverse transcribed about 0.45 to 1 ug RNA with random hexamers. TCRdb redid the calling of the immunoSEQ multiplex PCR reads with MiXCR, one entry per CDR3 protein. The sample lists 150,000 to 200,000 distinct CDR3 sequences; about 95% were seen once. The record originates from a study of CD8 T cells in Susac syndrome. The gene calls are TRBV5-4 and TRBJ2-2; TRBD1 is a possible D gene (6 bases). The sequenced material came from CD4+ T cells from PBMCs. The sequence derives from a human donor with multiple sclerosis. The CDR3 bases are TGTGCCAGCAGTACCGGACAGAGAGACACCGGGGAGCTGTTTTTT. This translates into CASSTGQRDTGELFF.